The 9 T cell receptor beta chains in this list originate from one sample, sequenced in a study of T cells in Graves' hyperthyroidism and ophthalmopathy. Amplified TCR beta CDR3 regions derived from RNA transcripts. With the HTBI primer set, the TCR CDR3 went through a first round of RT-PCR. TCRdb independently ran MiXCR on the multiplex PCR reads; one entry per CDR3 protein. The data hold about 610,000 distinct CDR3 sequences, with approximately 14% observed a single time. Sequencing was done on a sample of blood. These receptors were collected from a woman in her 40s with Graves' ophthalmopathy.

This clonotype came up many times. The chain employs TRBV25-1 and TRBJ1-1; D is unresolved. Trimming shortened V by 6 bases and J by 8 bases, and 10 bases separated the two germline ends. CDR3 length: 11 residues. Germline V CDR1 and CDR2: MGHDK, SYGVNS. The CDR3, as DNA: TGTGCCAGCAGCCCAGGCAGGGAAGCTTTCTTT. It codes for CASSPGREAFF.

This clonotype was recorded many times. V gene TRBV4-1 combines with J gene TRBJ2-5; 7 nucleotides match TRBD2. Germline CDR1 is MGHRA and CDR2 is YSYEKL. J gave up 5 bases and V 1 base, and 7 bases lay outside the gene matches. The CDR3 is 15 residues long. The CDR3 sequence: CASSQGWRELETQYF. The DNA of the CDR3 is TGCGCCAGCAGCCAAGGCTGGCGGGAGTTGGAGACCCAGTACTTC.

The sample holds many counts of this clonotype. The V gene is TRBV11-2, the J gene TRBJ1-3; D remains unclear. The V gene lost 3 bases and the J gene lost 4 bases, with 10 bases spanning the gap. The CDR3 totals 14 residues. Germline V lookup: CDR1 SGHAT, CDR2 FQNNGV. The CDR3 is CASSFLSEGNTIYF. The CDR3 DNA reads as TGTGCCAGCAGCTTTCTGAGTGAGGGAAACACCATATATTTT. Full variable domain (remainder filled in from reference TRBV11-2 and TRBJ1-3): EAGVAQSPRYKIIEKRQSVAFWCNPISGHATLYWYQQILGQGPKLLIQFQNNGVVDDSQLPKDRFSAERLKGVDSTLKIQPAKLEDSAVYLCASSFLSEGNTIYFGEGSWLTVV.

This clonotype has at least ten counts. The chain uses TRBV28 and TRBJ2-7, with D maybe TRBD1 (6 bases). Trimming took 6 bases from V and 11 from J, leaving 14 bases between them. The CDR3 loop spans 11 amino acids. CDR1 is MDHEN and CDR2 is SYDVKM in the germline V gene. In DNA, the CDR3 is TGTGCCAGCAGCACTGGACAGTTTAAGTACTTC. It translates to CASSTGQFKYF.

This clonotype is a singleton in its sample. This sequence joins TRBV11-2 and TRBJ1-1; unclear D gene. The V end was cut by 2 bases, the J end by 1 base, with 11 bases between. In germline, CDR1 is SGHAT, CDR2 FQNNGV. The CDR3 is 15 amino acids. The CDR3 DNA reads TGTGCCAGCAGCTTATCGATCGGCGGGAACACTGAAGCTTTCTTT. Translated: CASSLSIGGNTEAFF.

This clonotype has ten or more counts. CDR3 amino acids: CASAVRTGLGETQYF. The CDR3, as DNA: TGTGCCAGCGCAGTTCGGACAGGGCTGGGGGAGACCCAGTACTTC. This chain uses TRBV7-3 with TRBJ2-5; 8 bases fit TRBD1. Germline V gene lookup returns CDR1 SGHTA and CDR2 FQGTGA. The CDR3 runs to 15 residues. With V trimmed by 8 bases and J by 5 bases, 13 bases remained unmatched.

This clonotype was counted ten times or more. This chain connects TRBV10-3 to TRBJ1-2; perhaps TRBD1 as D (6 bases). The V and J ends lost 0 bases and 7 bases respectively, with 9 bases between them. Germline loops: CDR1 ENHRY, CDR2 SYGVKD. The CDR3 extends over 13 amino acids. CDR3 DNA sequence: TGTGCCATCAGTGAGTCGGGGGCTTCTGGCTACACCTTC. Its protein is CAISESGASGYTF.

At least ten counts were recorded for this clonotype. J is TRBJ2-7 and V is TRBV7-8; 9 bases are a match to TRBD2. J lost 2 bases, V lost 0 bases, and 2 bases had no gene match. This CDR3 comprises 15 residues. CDR1 is SGHVS and CDR2 is FQNEAQ in the germline V gene. The CDR3 region is CASSLAGTSTYEQYF. The CDR3 DNA reads TGTGCCAGCAGCTTAGCCGGGACTAGCACCTACGAGCAGTACTTC.

The table lists this clonotype with many counts. The chain employs TRBV11-2 and TRBJ2-2; tentative D call: TRBD2 (6 bases). CDR3 length: 16 residues. V lost 6 bases, J lost 4 bases, and 18 bases lay in between. CDR1 is SGHAT, CDR2 FQNNGV, per germline. For the CDR3, the DNA is TGTGCCAGCAGTCTTAGGTGGACTACCCGCACCGGGGAGCTGTTTTTT. Its protein is CASSLRWTTRTGELFF. The full variable domain, in which reference TRBV11-2 and TRBJ2-2 provide the parts outside the CDR3, is EAGVAQSPRYKIIEKRQSVAFWCNPISGHATLYWYQQILGQGPKLLIQFQNNGVVDDSQLPKDRFSAERLKGVDSTLKIQPAKLEDSAVYLCASSLRWTTRTGELFFGEGSRLTVL.